A selection of T cell receptor beta chains follows, all from one sample in a study of T cell responses to AZD1222 COVID-19 vaccine. The repertoire was sequenced with immunoSEQ multiplex PCR; TCRdb's copy has only in-frame clones and lacks some. The sample carries more than 95,000 clones, more than 75% recorded once. Here the sequenced sample was peripheral blood, taken 28 days after the second dose of the MenACWY control vaccine. The source is an adult who received the MenACWY meningococcal vaccine as a control. The CDR3 runs from the conserved cysteine through the conserved F or W. D genes are given only for firm matches. Only some rows state a clone size, as once, few, many or a class for expanded clones.

>TRBJ2-5|TRBV21-1|19|.|.
CASSVGGRSIIRDQETQYF
TGTGCCAGCAGTGTGGGCGGAAGATCTATTATTAGGGACCAAGAGACCCAGTACTTC
>TRBJ2-1|TRBV5-1|15|.|TRBD2
CASSRTSGVNNEQFF
TGCGCCAGCAGCCGTACTAGCGGGGTAAACAATGAGCAGTTCTTC
>TRBJ1-4|TRBV24-1|15|.|TRBD1
CATSAGQGVGEKLFF
TGTGCCACCAGTGCCGGACAGGGGGTGGGTGAAAAACTGTTTTTT
>TRBJ1-2|TRBV28|13|.|.
CASSSPLFYGYTF
TGTGCCAGCAGCTCCCCACTGTTCTATGGCTACACCTTC
>TRBJ2-7|TRBV28|17|once|TRBD1
CASSPAWPGQGFHEQYF
TGTGCCAGCAGTCCGGCCTGGCCGGGACAGGGCTTCCACGAGCAGTACTTC
>TRBJ2-7|TRBV24-1|14|.|.
CATPGGDRHVEQYF
TGTGCCACCCCCGGGGGGGACAGGCATGTGGAGCAGTACTTC
>TRBJ1-5|TRBV7-9|15|.|TRBD1
CASSPTGVGNQPQHF
TGTGCCAGCAGCCCCACAGGGGTAGGCAATCAGCCCCAGCATTTT
>TRBJ1-2|TRBV11-2|17|.|.
CASSLLGSRSTPYGYTF
TGTGCCAGCAGCTTATTAGGTTCCAGATCGACCCCCTATGGCTACACCTTC
>TRBJ1-4|TRBV7-9|15|.|TRBD1
CASRNSGGKNEKLFF
TGTGCCAGCAGGAACTCAGGGGGCAAGAATGAAAAACTGTTTTTT
>TRBJ1-1|TRBV6-6|15|.|TRBD1
CASSDRDRGSTEAFF
TGTGCCAGCAGTGACCGGGACAGGGGGTCCACTGAAGCTTTCTTT
>TRBJ2-7|TRBV27|14|.|TRBD1
CASSFGDRAYEQYF
TGTGCCAGCAGTTTTGGGGACAGGGCCTACGAGCAGTACTTC